The text below deals with one T cell receptor (beta chain). Its specific antigen is unknown. In total, roughly 670 healthy bone marrow donors made up the cohort. At the time of sampling, every cohort member was nominally healthy, though immune exposures that went unrecorded were likely present. The donor was CMV seronegative and was included in the group of over 300 seronegative cohort members. Every donor gave a peripheral blood sample, and the peripheral blood mononuclear cells from that sample were used for TCR beta sequencing. The Qiagen DNeasy Blood Extraction Kit was used to extract genomic DNA from the blood cell samples. The data were taken from a study of cytomegalovirus exposure and HLA in healthy donors (dated by TCRdb to between 2016 and 2019). For the wider study: According to an earlier analysis of several hundred of the donors, some 180 million T cells yielded 90 million to 140 million unique TCR beta sequences and 276 Gb of sequence data. An early release that covered 500 to 800 HLA-typed donors contained 250 to 350 gigabases of sequencing data and around 80 million unique TCR sequences. Of the approximately 400 genotyped donors, 70% to 90% were placed in the genetic ancestry cluster associated with self-reported Caucasian donors. The aim of the study was to test whether cataloging public T cell receptors could identify signatures of past pathogen exposure. The study profiled the T cell repertoires of 550 to 700 subjects by immunosequencing and related them to cytomegalovirus serostatus. A separate validation cohort of 100 to 150 different subjects was used in addition to the roughly 720-subject first cohort. High-throughput TCR immunosequencing, statistical association of individual TCRs with disease status, and machine learning were combined to predict cytomegalovirus infection status. To study patterns of TCR occurrence, a later analysis re-analyzed previously published TCR beta repertoires from just over 650 donors and added high-resolution HLA genotyping. The later analysis used no new phenotypic data to find candidate immune exposures, relying instead on TCR beta sequences and their occurrence across donors. An earlier analysis of around 580 of the donors used high-throughput TCR beta sequencing to judge whether each TCR beta V gene segment behaved as functional or pseudogenic. Donor age, sex, ethnicity and CMV serostatus were compiled together with the repertoire data. A later genetic analysis used genome-wide SNP genotypes for about three fifths of the roughly 700 donors, treating that subset as a discovery cohort. Every repertoire in the discovery cohort had been generated on one and the same sequencing platform. Both class I and class II loci were covered by HLA typing, at four-digit resolution. The number of typed donors differed by locus: about 629-630 for A, B, C, DRB1 and DQB1; about 520 for DQA1; 600 to 610 for DPA1; and 400 to 480 for DPB1. Five DR-DQ haplotypes were treated as single units for association and clustering because of strong linkage in the cohort. Among about 400 genotyped donors of the cohort, an average of roughly 230,000 unique TCR beta nucleotide sequences was sequenced per donor, of which 15% to 20% were non-productive.

The germline V gene yields SGDLS for CDR1 and YYNGEE for CDR2. Compared with germline, V lacks 4 bases and J lacks 5 bases; bases without a gene match: 12. From cysteine to phenylalanine, the CDR3 is 16 amino acids long. The DNA shown is the 48-base CDR3, in frame from base 1. Library construction relied on the immunoSEQ multiplex PCR assay. For the multiplex PCR, a mixture combining 60 forward primers for TCR Vbeta segments and 13 reverse primers for TCR Jbeta segments was used. Amplification of the CDR3 region of rearranged TCR beta genes was performed with a multiplex PCR assay on genomic DNA. The Illumina HiSeq System was used to sequence the amplified TCR beta libraries as 87-base-pair reads. The original pipeline was this. In a later analysis, tens of millions of unique TCR beta chains were counted across the 500 to 700 repertoires, and roughly 11 million of these chains were shared by at least two donors. Raw reads were error-corrected and collapsed into unique sequences by a nearest-neighbor algorithm in which closely related sequences were merged to remove PCR and sequencing errors. Alignment of CDR3 sequences to IMGT reference sequences was used to assign V, D and J gene segments. Each retained sequence needed at least a six-nucleotide match to both a V gene segment and a J gene segment. A rearrangement counted as productive if the CDR3 had no stop codons and remained in frame with V and J, and every other rearrangement counted as non-productive. CDR3 was defined according to IMGT convention as the region running from the second conserved V-encoded cysteine to the conserved J-encoded phenylalanine. In an earlier analysis of more than 550 of the donors, sequences lacking an unambiguous match to a single V gene segment were excluded. In an earlier analysis of around 590 of the donors, a V segment was called functional when productive rearrangements were above 56.7%, and segregating when the standard deviation between donors exceeded 5%. A statistical classification framework was built for diagnosing cytomegalovirus status from the catalog of TCR beta chain sequences. V and J gene assignment, in a later analysis, came from comparing TCR nucleotide sequences with IMGT/GENE-DB human TR gene sequences. A later analysis assigned CDR3 sequences and most-parsimonious VDJ recombination scenarios with the TCRdist pipeline. In a later analysis, each TCR beta chain was defined by its CDR3 amino acid sequence together with its V-gene family, and reads lacking a unique V-gene family were excluded. In a later analysis, fewer than 650 highly shared, low-generation-probability nucleotide sequences were removed to address suspected cross-contamination and a sequencing artifact. For each public chain, a later analysis derived a clonal expansion index from normalized ranks of inferred template counts within each repertoire. A later analysis computed generation probabilities with a VDJ recombination model fitted to out-of-frame rearrangements, and checked the results against IGoR. In a later analysis, TCR-TCR, TCR-HLA and TCR-CMV co-occurrence was scored with hypergeometric tests, and a repertoire-size bias correction was applied to TCR pairs. To estimate false discovery rates, a later analysis permuted the HLA or CMV assignments 20 times. A later analysis grouped co-occurring TCRs with DBSCAN, adding TCRdist sequence similarity when clustering within HLA-allele-positive subsets. Co-occurrence clustering excluded repertoires with fewer than 30,000 or more than 120,000 public chains, plus five with anomalous nucleotide sharing. Entries here come from immuneACCESS through TCRdb and include only in-frame sequences with V and J called. Some clones fail to appear in such tables; in the studies checked, an unresolved V gene covers under half of the shortfall, and the cause of the remainder is unknown. V and J calls and clone size follow that table, whereas D and trimming were derived from the DNA. The record for this sample contains some 110,000 clones. The ten largest account for more than 3% of the sample.

Summary of the overall study and its limitations: The only immune exposure information available for the cohort was CMV serostatus. The 87-base-pair reads could not distinguish some IMGT-functional V segments, including TRBV6-2 and TRBV6-3, so those segments were excluded. When HLA alleles, especially DR and DQ, strongly co-occurred, attributing TCR associations to individual alleles was difficult. The cohort was sequenced for TCR beta chains only, and without alpha or paired-chain data the features that could be detected were limited. The authors suggested that the approach could potentially be generalized to other disease states and immunological phenotypes. In vitro tests confirmed that a few of the cytomegalovirus-associated TCR beta chains recognize cytomegalovirus antigens. Because counts were too low, roughly 16 rarely observed V segments, including chromosome 9 orphons, were left out of the earlier analysis of approximately 580 of the donors. A later genetic analysis associated a missense DCLRE1C variant with V-gene and J-gene trimming of TCR beta chains, and an independent cohort replicated the association. According to a later analysis, TCR association rates differed among HLA loci, with DRB1 alleles showing the most associated TCRs and HLA-C alleles showing the fewest. Several of the top co-occurrence clusters appeared to be linked to parvovirus B19, influenza, CMV and Epstein-Barr virus, according to a later analysis. A group of highly shared sequence variants was considered likely to be a technical artifact of the sequencing pipeline. Because some donors lacked HLA typing at each locus, the association tests relied only on the typed subset. A further reported finding was that TCR beta sequences accurately predicted the HLA-A and HLA-B alleles for most subjects in the first cohort. In a later analysis, HLA-associated TCR beta chains showed more clonal expansion and lower generation probabilities than non-associated chains that were equally common. In the study, 150 to 200 TCR beta chains were listed as associated with cytomegalovirus. A later analysis associated some 17,000 TCR beta sequences with specific HLA alleles at a false discovery rate of 0.05. Compared with the approximately 670-donor mean, donors in an Asian-associated ancestry cluster had fewer N-insertions in productive TCRs, according to a later genetic analysis. The presence/absence analyses assumed that sequencing depth was roughly uniform across donors, and that assumption may not be true. Correlated functional status among segregating V segments might reflect linkage disequilibrium, but an unknown experimental factor could not be ruled out. In both the original and validation cohorts, the classifier was reported to diagnose cytomegalovirus status with high specificity and sensitivity. According to a later analysis, most CMV-associated TCR beta chains appeared to be HLA-restricted, and the HLA associations seemed to be driven largely by CMV exposure. In an earlier analysis of about 540 of the donors, most TCR beta V segments were observed in productive rearrangements about 87% or about 30% of the time, broadly matching IMGT annotations. Across donors, most TCR sequences were observed very rarely, whereas some public TCRs were present in many individuals.

The sequencing sample was made of PBMCs. The chain joins TRBV9 to TRBJ2-7; a stretch of 10 junction bases matches TRBD1. This TCR came from a man younger than 45 in good health and CMV-seronegative. The DNA reads TGTGCCAGCAGCACCAGCGGACAGGGGGTGTCTGACGAGCAGTACTTC. The translation is CASSTSGQGVSDEQYF. The entire variable domain, with the stretches around the CDR3 drawn from the reference TRBV9 and TRBJ2-7 proteins, is DSGVTQTPKHLITATGQRVTLRCSPRSGDLSVYWYQQSLDQGLQFLIQYYNGEERAKGNILERFSAQQFPDLHSELNLSSLELGDSALYFCASSTSGQGVSDEQYFGPGTRLTVT.